A selection of T cell receptor beta chains follows, all from one sample in a study of PD-1 blockade in classical Hodgkin lymphoma. This table comes from immunoSEQ multiplex PCR, and its TCRdb copy is limited to in-frame clones, with some not included. The sample includes about 15,000 clones, roughly nine tenths seen only once; the top ten take around 5%. Source material: CD8+ T cells from blood. These receptors were collected from a human donor with classical Hodgkin lymphoma. The CDR3 runs from the conserved cysteine through the conserved F or W. The order of the fields is clone size, CDR3 length, D gene, V gene, J gene, CDR3 protein, CDR3 DNA. A D gene is named only where the DNA matches it firmly. Size is stated for part of the rows, as once, few or many counts, or as a class when the clone is expanded.

>-|14|-|TRBV9|TRBJ1-1
CASSVGGSDSEAFF
TGTGCCAGCAGCGTAGGAGGGTCGGACTCGGAAGCTTTCTTT
>-|14|-|TRBV19|TRBJ1-5
CASGLGQGNQPQHF
TGTGCCAGTGGCCTGGGGCAAGGCAATCAGCCCCAGCATTTT
>-|15|TRBD1|TRBV9|TRBJ2-2
CASSVEDRYTGELFF
TGTGCCAGCAGCGTAGAGGACAGGTACACCGGGGAGCTGTTTTTT
>-|16|TRBD2|TRBV11-1|TRBJ2-2
CASSLLLAGEYGELFF
TGTGCCAGCAGCTTACTACTAGCGGGAGAATACGGGGAGCTGTTTTTT
>-|12|-|TRBV10-2|TRBJ2-1
CATSRGNNEQFF
TGCGCCACCTCGAGAGGCAACAATGAGCAGTTCTTC
>-|15|TRBD1|TRBV28|TRBJ1-1
CASSAVGQENTEAFF
TGTGCCAGCAGCGCGGTAGGACAGGAGAACACTGAAGCTTTCTTT
>-|13|-|TRBV7-9|TRBJ1-1
CASQSGRGAEAFF
TGTGCCAGCCAGTCAGGGCGAGGCGCTGAAGCTTTCTTT
>-|15|TRBD2|TRBV15|TRBJ2-1
CATRLAGLAYNEQFF
TGTGCCACGCGACTAGCGGGCCTCGCCTACAATGAGCAGTTCTTC
>-|18|TRBD1|TRBV6-1|TRBJ1-5
CASSESDRAIYSNQPQHF
TGTGCCAGCAGTGAATCGGACAGGGCGATTTATAGCAATCAGCCCCAGCATTTT
>-|12|-|TRBV30|TRBJ2-1
CAWRQGGNEQFF
TGTGCCTGGAGGCAGGGGGGCAATGAGCAGTTCTTC
>-|12|-|TRBV19|TRBJ2-7
CASSMGTYEQYF
TGTGCCAGTAGTATGGGGACTTACGAGCAGTACTTC
>-|14|-|TRBV19|TRBJ1-1
CASQDTGWATEAFF
TGTGCCAGCCAGGATACAGGGTGGGCAACTGAAGCTTTCTTT
>-|16|TRBD1|TRBV19|TRBJ1-3
CASSIWTGSSGNTIYF
TGTGCCAGTAGTATTTGGACAGGGTCCTCTGGAAACACCATATATTTT
>-|17|TRBD1|TRBV5-1|TRBJ1-1
CASSLEIGGPGQGGAFF
TGCGCCAGCAGCTTGGAGATAGGTGGACCCGGACAGGGTGGGGCTTTCTTT
>-|14|-|TRBV10-2|TRBJ2-7
CASSGQGSSYEQYF
TGCGCCAGCAGTGGGCAGGGAAGCTCCTACGAGCAGTACTTC
>-|14|TRBD1|TRBV30|TRBJ2-1
CAWTRGTGYWEQFF
TGTGCCTGGACGCGCGGGACAGGGTATTGGGAGCAGTTCTTC
>-|15|TRBD2|TRBV19|TRBJ2-3
CASRGSGSSTDTQYF
TGTGCCAGTAGGGGTAGCGGGTCTAGCACAGATACGCAGTATTTT
>once|16|-|TRBV27|TRBJ2-1
CASRAGTGIRYNEQFF
TGTGCCAGCAGAGCCGGGACTGGTATCAGGTACAATGAGCAGTTCTTC
>-|15|TRBD1|TRBV10-2|TRBJ2-2
CASTEGDSNTGELFF
TGCGCCAGCACCGAAGGGGACAGTAACACCGGGGAGCTGTTTTTT
>-|14|TRBD2|TRBV27|TRBJ2-7
CASSFGTSAYEQYF
TGTGCCAGCAGTTTTGGGACTAGCGCCTACGAGCAGTACTTC
>-|13|-|TRBV6-5|TRBJ2-3
CASSPKGTDTQYF
TGTGCCAGCAGCCCGAAGGGCACAGATACGCAGTATTTT
>-|14|-|TRBV19|TRBJ2-5
CASSPPGLVETQYF
TGTGCCAGTAGCCCCCCGGGGTTGGTAGAGACCCAGTACTTC
>-|15|-|TRBV4-1|TRBJ2-5
CASSQEPGLQETQYF
TGCGCCAGCAGCCAAGAACCGGGCCTACAAGAGACCCAGTACTTC
>-|18|TRBD1|TRBV7-3|TRBJ1-1
CASSSPRDSEPGNTEAFF
TGTGCCAGCAGCTCGCCCCGGGACAGCGAACCCGGGAACACTGAAGCTTTCTTT
>-|11|-|TRBV7-6|TRBJ2-5
CASSLKGSQYF
TGTGCCAGCAGCTTGAAGGGCTCCCAGTACTTC
>-|12|-|TRBV13|TRBJ2-7
CASSLSWYEQYF
TGTGCCAGCAGCTTAAGTTGGTACGAGCAGTACTTC
>-|13|TRBD1|TRBV7-9|TRBJ2-7
CASSLGDRYEQYF
TGTGCCAGCAGCTTAGGGGACAGGTACGAGCAGTACTTC
>-|17|TRBD1|TRBV19|TRBJ1-4
CASSPRGRGRSNEKLFF
TGTGCCAGTAGCCCTCGAGGGAGGGGGCGGTCTAATGAAAAACTGTTTTTT
>-|14|-|TRBV2|TRBJ2-7
CASSVVGGSYEQYF
TGTGCCAGCAGTGTGGTGGGGGGCAGTTACGAGCAGTACTTC
>-|15|TRBD1|TRBV4-1|TRBJ1-1
CASSPGGTGGTEAFF
TGCGCCAGCAGCCCCGGGGGAACAGGGGGGACTGAAGCTTTCTTT
>-|18|-|TRBV15|TRBJ1-5
CATSRDQGAGAWKQPQHF
TGTGCCACCAGCAGAGATCAGGGTGCTGGGGCGTGGAAACAGCCCCAGCATTTT
>-|13|TRBD1|TRBV27|TRBJ1-1
CASSVHRQGLAFF
TGTGCCAGCAGTGTCCACAGACAGGGCTTAGCTTTCTTT
>-|13|-|TRBV28|TRBJ2-1
CASSFETYNEQFF
TGTGCCAGCAGTTTTGAAACGTACAATGAGCAGTTCTTC
>-|16|TRBD1|TRBV6-5|TRBJ1-1
CASSYSTGEYSAEAFF
TGTGCCAGCAGTTACTCGACAGGGGAATATTCCGCTGAAGCTTTCTTT
>few|15|TRBD2|TRBV7-2|TRBJ2-1
CASSSGLAGGNEQFF
TGTGCCAGCAGCTCGGGACTAGCGGGAGGAAATGAGCAGTTCTTC
>-|16|-|TRBV7-9|TRBJ2-1
CASAPARASSDNEQFF
TGTGCCAGCGCTCCGGCACGGGCCAGCTCCGACAATGAGCAGTTCTTC